Below are 27 T cell receptor beta chains sequenced from a single sample in a study of T cells expressing NK-cell markers. Following a re-call of the 5' RACE reads, TCRdb has one entry per CDR3 protein and lacks DNA. The repertoire shows some 140,000 distinct CDR3 sequences; the top ten hold around a third. The specimen was blood T cells: a sorted CD56 or NKG2C T cell subset, CD4+ or CD8+ T cells, or bulk PBMC T cells (not recorded which). The origin of the receptors is a woman between 50 and 59 years old in good health.

This chain connects TRBV24-1 to TRBJ2-7; TCRdb's assignment of TRBD1 cannot be checked, as there is no DNA. Germline lookup yields CDR1 KGHDR and CDR2 SFDVKD. The CDR3 covers 14 residues. This CDR3 reads CATSATGQHYEQYF.

The chain links TRBV7-9 to TRBJ2-1; TCRdb lists TRBD2, though no DNA is available to test this call. This CDR3 spans 17 amino acids. Germline V lookup: CDR1 SEHNR, CDR2 FQNEAQ (reference sequence). The CDR3 protein is CASSYPSATDGKNEQFF.

The chain uses TRBV14 and TRBJ2-5; TCRdb's D call of TRBD1 is untestable without DNA. From germline, CDR1 is SGHDN and CDR2 FVKESK. The CDR3 length is 16 residues. CDR3 loop: CASSQESQGPQETQYF.

This sequence joins TRBV6-5 and TRBJ2-1; TCRdb names TRBD2, which stays unverified in the absence of DNA. This CDR3 has 16 residues. Germline lookup yields CDR1 MNHEY and CDR2 SVGAGI. CDR3: CASSYSASGTYNEQFF.

The gene calls are TRBV19 and TRBJ2-2; TCRdb lists TRBD2, though no DNA is available to test this call. CDR1 is LNHDA, CDR2 SQIVND, per germline (reference sequence). The CDR3 contains 18 residues. CDR3 residues: CASSQALAGGQYTGELFF.

The V call is TRBV27, the J call TRBJ1-1; TCRdb lists TRBD1, though no DNA is available to test this call. Germline values: CDR1 MNHEY, CDR2 SMNVEV (reference sequence). The length of the CDR3 is 14 residues. CDR3 sequence: CASSAQGRNTEAFF.

J is TRBJ2-1 and V is TRBV4-1. The CDR3 totals 15 residues. Germline-derived CDR1 and CDR2 are MGHRA and YSYEKL. The CDR3 region is CASSQLGSALIEQFF.

CDR3 sequence: CASSLDLQGTGELFF. V usage is TRBV5-4 and J usage is TRBJ2-2; TCRdb's D call, TRBD1, is unchecked because there is no DNA. The germline gives CDR1 SGHNT, CDR2 YYREEE (reference sequence). The CDR3 loop spans 15 amino acids.

V is TRBV12-5 and J is TRBJ2-7. This CDR3 region has 14 residues. CDR1 LGHNT and CDR2 FRNRAP come from the germline V gene. This chain's CDR3 is CASGNDQNNYEQYF. The entire variable domain, with the rest obtained from reference TRBV12-5 and TRBJ2-7, is as follows: DARVTQTPRHKVTEMGQEVTMRCQPILGHNTVFWYRQTMMQGLELLAYFRNRAPLDDSGMPKDRFSAEMPDATLATLKIQPSEPRDSAVYFCASGNDQNNYEQYFGPGTRLTVT.

This chain connects TRBV27 to TRBJ2-3; the TCRdb call, TRBD1, lacks DNA for checking. Germline V gene lookup returns CDR1 MNHEY and CDR2 SMNVEV (reference sequence). The CDR3 contains 14 residues. CDR3 region: CAIAPGTSLHTQYF.

The genes are TRBV3-1 and TRBJ2-1; there is no DNA to check the TCRdb D call of TRBD2. The length of the CDR3 is 16 residues. Germline values: CDR1 LGHDT, CDR2 YNNKEL (reference sequence). The CDR3: CASSHPSGRDYKEQFF.

The V call is TRBV7-9, the J call TRBJ2-1; TCRdb reports TRBD2, a call that lacks DNA to check it against. The CDR3 contains 16 residues. Germline CDR1 is SEHNR and CDR2 is FQNEAQ (reference sequence). The CDR3 sequence: CASSSPLAGAGNEQFF.

The gene calls are TRBV12-3 or TRBV12-4 and TRBJ2-3; TCRdb designates TRBD1, a call that cannot be tested without DNA. The CDR3 has 16 amino acids. CDR3: CASSFATGKSTDTQYF.

The chain carries TRBV9 and TRBJ2-3. This CDR3 spans 14 amino acids. From germline, CDR1 is SGDLS and CDR2 YYNGEE. CDR3 amino acids: CASSGDGDEDTQYF.

This sequence joins TRBV27 and TRBJ2-7; absent DNA, TCRdb's TRBD2 call cannot be checked. The CDR3 has 15 residues. Germline V gives CDR1 MNHEY, CDR2 SMNVEV (reference sequence). The CDR3 is CASIGLAGGPYEQYF.

The V gene is TRBV18, the J gene TRBJ2-2. This CDR3 has 14 amino acids. The germline V gene encodes CDR1 KGHSH and CDR2 LQKENI. CDR3 sequence: CASSPGLNTGELFF.

This chain uses TRBV20-1 with TRBJ2-1; TCRdb calls TRBD2, which cannot be checked without DNA. CDR1 is DFQATT, CDR2 SNEGSKA, per germline (reference sequence). The CDR3 contains 14 residues. The CDR3 sequence is CSARPRGSINEQFF.

The chain joins TRBV4-1 to TRBJ1-3. Germline V lookup: CDR1 MGHRA, CDR2 YSYEKL. This CDR3 contains 12 residues. The CDR3 loop is CASSRLGSTIYF.

The chain is built from TRBV5-6 and TRBJ2-1; TCRdb's D call of TRBD2 is untestable without DNA. Germline CDR1 is SGHDT and CDR2 is YYEEEE. The CDR3 is made up of 13 amino acids. CDR3 protein: CASSLGGSNEQFF.

The V gene is TRBV27, the J gene TRBJ2-7; with no DNA, the TCRdb D assignment of TRBD1 cannot be verified. The CDR3 loop spans 14 amino acids. Looked up from germline, CDR1 is MNHEY and CDR2 is SMNVEV (reference sequence). The CDR3 protein is CASSLRTGGFEQYF.

The chain has TRBV3-1 and TRBJ2-5. CDR1 LGHDT and CDR2 YNNKEL come from the germline V gene (reference sequence). This CDR3 region has 14 residues. CDR3 in amino acids: CASLLGKYQETQYF.

The chain employs TRBV14 and TRBJ2-7. Germline V gene sequence: CDR1 SGHDN, CDR2 FVKESK. CDR3 size: 13 residues. The CDR3 region is CASSQDWTYEQYF.

This chain joins TRBV27 and TRBJ2-7. CDR3 size: 13 residues. CDR1 is MNHEY, CDR2 SMNVEV, per germline (reference sequence). CDR3 protein: CASSLSGSYEQYF.

V and J are TRBV6-5 and TRBJ1-3; TCRdb proposes TRBD1, but this gene call is untestable without DNA. The CDR3 has 15 amino acids. Germline V gene data show CDR1 as MNHEY and CDR2 as SVGAGI. This CDR3 reads CASSYSSGSGNTIYF.

The rearrangement uses TRBV7-6 and TRBJ2-5; TCRdb selects TRBD2, and the lack of DNA leaves this call unchecked. In germline, CDR1 is SGHVS, CDR2 FNYEAQ. The CDR3 has 14 amino acids. The CDR3 spells CASSSGLDRETQYF.

The chain carries TRBV5-1 and TRBJ2-3. This CDR3 comprises 15 residues. Germline-derived CDR1 and CDR2 are SGHRS and YFSETQ. CDR3 amino acids: CASSHDGGTTDTQYF.

The rearrangement joins TRBV11-3 to TRBJ2-5. CDR1 and CDR2 (germline): SGHNT, YENEEA. The CDR3 contains 12 residues. The CDR3 here is CASSSIQETQYF.